This T cell receptor (beta chain) was found in a study of cytomegalovirus exposure and HLA in healthy donors (dated by TCRdb to 2016 to 2017). Broadly, across the study: An earlier analysis of some 500 of the donors reported approximately 300 Gb of sequence data and roughly 110 million unique TCR beta sequences from around 200 million T cells. Across around 400 genotyped donors of the cohort, an average of roughly 200,000 unique TCR beta nucleotide sequences per donor were sequenced, and 15% to 20% of those sequences were non-productive. About five DR-DQ haplotypes were treated as single units for association and clustering because of strong linkage in the cohort. In a later genetic analysis, genome-wide SNP genotypes for about three fifths of the roughly 670 donors were used, and that subset was treated as a discovery cohort. A later analysis re-analyzed previously published TCR beta repertoires from 600 to 850 donors and added high-resolution HLA genotyping to study TCR occurrence patterns. To predict cytomegalovirus infection status, the study combined high-throughput TCR immunosequencing, statistical association of individual TCRs with disease status, and machine learning. The study used immunosequencing to profile the T cell repertoires of about 670 subjects and linked those repertoires to cytomegalovirus serostatus. An early release covering roughly 640 HLA-typed donors comprised approximately 300 gigabases of sequencing data and approximately 80 million unique TCR sequences. The study aimed to test whether signatures of past pathogen exposure could be identified by cataloging public T cell receptors. In an earlier analysis of more than 550 of the donors, high-throughput TCR beta sequencing was used to judge whether each TCR beta V gene segment behaved as functional or pseudogenic. The number of donors typed differed by locus, with roughly 620-630 for A, B, C, DRB1 and DQB1, 522 for DQA1, about 610 for DPA1, and some 470 for DPB1. HLA typing covered class I and class II loci at four-digit resolution. Every discovery cohort repertoire had been produced on one sequencing platform. In addition to the first cohort of hundreds of subjects, a separate validation cohort of around 110 different subjects was used. The later analysis used no new phenotypic data to find candidate immune exposures, relying instead on TCR beta sequences and their occurrence across donors. Among the approximately 430 genotyped donors, around 81% belonged to the genetic ancestry cluster associated with self-reported Caucasian donors. Donor age, sex, ethnicity and CMV serostatus were compiled together with the repertoire data.

The table lists this clone with a count of one. Its binding antigen is unknown. Base qualities are missing; no much larger clone stands one base away. The library was built by means of the immunoSEQ multiplex PCR assay. For the multiplex PCR, a mixture combining 60 forward primers for TCR Vbeta segments and 13 reverse primers for TCR Jbeta segments was used. The CDR3 region of rearranged TCR beta genes was amplified from genomic DNA by a multiplex PCR assay. On the Illumina HiSeq System, the amplified TCR beta libraries were sequenced as 87-base-pair reads. On the authors' methods: In a later analysis, some 80 million unique TCR beta chains were counted across the approximately 670 repertoires, and roughly 10 million of these chains were shared by at least two donors. To remove PCR and sequencing errors, raw reads were error-corrected and collapsed into unique sequences using a nearest-neighbor algorithm that merged closely related sequences. Alignment of CDR3 sequences to IMGT reference sequences was used to assign V, D and J gene segments. Each retained sequence needed at least a six-nucleotide match to both a V gene segment and a J gene segment. Rearrangements were called productive when the CDR3 lacked stop codons and stayed in frame with V and J; all others were non-productive. Following IMGT convention, CDR3 was defined as the stretch from the second conserved V-encoded cysteine to the conserved J-encoded phenylalanine. The earlier analysis of fewer than 700 of the donors excluded sequences that lacked an unambiguous match to a single V gene segment. In an earlier analysis of about 590 of the donors, a V segment was called functional when productive rearrangements were above 56.7%, and segregating when the standard deviation between donors exceeded 5%. A statistical classification framework was built to diagnose cytomegalovirus status from the catalog of TCR beta chain sequences. In a later analysis, TCR nucleotide sequences were compared against IMGT/GENE-DB human TR gene sequences so that V and J genes could be assigned. The TCRdist pipeline was used in a later analysis to assign CDR3 sequences and most-parsimonious VDJ recombination scenarios. In a later analysis, each TCR beta chain was defined by its CDR3 amino acid sequence together with its V-gene family, and reads without a unique V-gene family were excluded. As a way to deal with suspected cross-contamination and a sequencing artifact, a later analysis dropped 450 to 600 nucleotide sequences that were highly shared and had low generation probability. For each public chain, a later analysis derived a clonal expansion index from normalized ranks of inferred template counts within each repertoire. Generation probabilities in a later analysis came from a VDJ recombination model fitted to out-of-frame rearrangements, and those results were checked against IGoR. In a later analysis, hypergeometric tests were used to score TCR-TCR, TCR-HLA and TCR-CMV co-occurrence, with a repertoire-size bias correction applied to TCR pairs. False discovery rates were estimated in a later analysis by permuting HLA or CMV assignments 20 times. In a later analysis, co-occurring TCRs were grouped using DBSCAN, and TCRdist sequence similarity was added for clustering within HLA-allele-positive subsets. Repertoires with fewer than 30,000 or more than 120,000 public chains, plus five repertoires with anomalous nucleotide sharing, were excluded from co-occurrence clustering. TCRdb carries this immuneACCESS record with in-frame sequences only. Its versions omit some clonotypes, under half of them owing to an unresolved V gene in the studies checked, with the rest unexplained. That table supplies the V and J calls and clone size; D and trimming were determined from the DNA. The sample includes approximately 180,000 clones, with approximately 79% observed a single time. The ten top clones hold 6.3% of the sample.

CDR1 and CDR2 are read off the germline V gene as SGHTA and FQGNSA. Inclusive of the bounding cysteine and phenylalanine, the CDR3 is 14 residues long. Of the read, only the CDR3 DNA is kept; its 42 bases are in frame from base 1. Trimming costs V 6 bases and J 5 bases, and their ends lie 14 bases apart. The cohort comprised some 730 healthy bone marrow donors. At the time of sampling, all cohort members were nominally healthy, though unrecorded immune exposures were likely present. The donor was CMV seropositive and was included in the group of some 290 seropositive cohort members. Each donor provided a peripheral blood sample, and peripheral blood mononuclear cells were used for TCR beta sequencing. Genomic DNA was extracted from the blood cell samples with the Qiagen DNeasy Blood Extraction Kit. The research as a whole found: The authors suggested that the approach could potentially be extended to other disease states and immunological phenotypes. Compared with equally common non-associated chains, HLA-associated TCR beta chains in a later analysis were more clonally expanded and had lower generation probabilities. Three of the identified cytomegalovirus-associated TCR beta chains were confirmed in vitro to be specific for cytomegalovirus antigens. The classifier was reported to diagnose cytomegalovirus status with high specificity and sensitivity in both the original cohort and the validation cohort. Because counts were too low, about 18 rarely observed V segments, including chromosome 9 orphons, were excluded from the earlier analysis of about 500 of the donors. Because HLA typing was unavailable for some donors at each locus, only the typed subset was used in association tests. This cohort had only TCR beta chains sequenced, and the lack of alpha or paired-chain data limited which features could be detected. According to a later analysis, TCR association rates differed among HLA loci, with DRB1 alleles showing the most associated TCRs and HLA-C alleles showing the fewest. A later analysis reported that several top co-occurrence clusters appeared linked to parvovirus B19, influenza, CMV and Epstein-Barr virus. A later analysis found that most CMV-associated TCR beta chains appeared HLA-restricted, with HLA associations seemingly driven largely by CMV exposure. Across donors, most TCR sequences were observed very rarely, whereas some public TCRs were present in many individuals. An earlier analysis of approximately 540 of the donors showed that most TCR beta V segments appeared in productive rearrangements either about 87% or about 30% of the time, which broadly matched IMGT annotations. Compared with the approximately 670-donor mean, donors in an Asian-associated ancestry cluster had fewer N-insertions in productive TCRs, according to a later genetic analysis. At a false discovery rate of 0.05, a later analysis linked under 20,000 TCR beta sequences to specific HLA alleles. A further reported finding was that TCR beta sequences accurately predicted the HLA-A and HLA-B alleles for most subjects in the first cohort. The sequencing pipeline was judged likely to have produced a cluster of highly shared sequence variants as a technical artifact. An association between a missense DCLRE1C variant and V-gene and J-gene trimming of TCR beta chains was found in a later genetic analysis and replicated in an independent cohort. Linkage disequilibrium might explain the correlated functional status among segregating V segments, but an unknown experimental factor could not be ruled out. Presence/absence analyses assumed roughly uniform sequencing depth across donors, an assumption that may not hold. In the study, about 150 TCR beta chains were listed as associated with cytomegalovirus. CMV serostatus was the only immune exposure information available for the cohort. When HLA alleles, especially DR and DQ, strongly co-occurred, TCR associations were difficult to assign to individual alleles. Some IMGT-functional V segments, including TRBV6-2 and TRBV6-3, could not be told apart with the 87-base-pair reads, so those segments were excluded.

The chain links TRBV7-2 with TRBJ2-1; TRBD2 might be the D gene, on 6 matching bases. The clonotype was recovered from a man aged 35 to 55 in good health and CMV-seropositive. The sample consisted of PBMCs. In nucleotide form, the sequence is TGTGCCAGCAGACCGGGACTTACGAACAATGAGCAGTTCTTC. It translates as CASRPGLTNNEQFF.